Each of the 6 T cell receptor beta chains below was sequenced from the same sample in a study of cytomegalovirus exposure and HLA in healthy donors. TCRdb's table, derived via immunoSEQ multiplex PCR, lists solely in-frame clones and lacks some. The sample lists 100,000 to 150,000 clones, over 85% seen once, with approximately 2% in the top ten. The sequencing sample was made of PBMCs. Every receptor here comes from a young woman in good health and CMV-seronegative.

The J gene is TRBJ2-2, the V gene TRBV11-3, with a tentative D call TRBD1 (6 bases). Germline V gives CDR1 SGHNT, CDR2 YENEEA. This CDR3 contains 14 residues. Between the trimmed V and J ends, which lost 5 bases and 11 bases, there was a span of 18 bases. The CDR3 spells CASSPFDRTAELFF. Written as DNA, the CDR3 is TGTGCCAGCAGCCCCTTTGACAGGACAGCCGAGCTGTTTTTT. Combining the CDR3 with reference TRBV11-3 and TRBJ2-2 gives the whole variable domain EAGVVQSPRYKIIEKKQPVAFWCNPISGHNTLYWYLQNLGQGPELLIRYENEEAVDDSQLPKDRFSAERLKGVDSTLKIQPAELGDSAVYLCASSPFDRTAELFFGEGSRLTVL.

J is TRBJ1-6 and V is TRBV7-9; a weak D match, TRBD1 (5 bases). This CDR3 has 14 residues. V was pared by 3 bases and J by 6 bases, with 9 bases between. Germline lookup yields CDR1 SEHNR and CDR2 FQNEAQ (reference sequence). DNA for the CDR3: TGTGCCAGCAGCTTGGACACCCTTAATTCACCCCTCCACTTT. Translated: CASSLDTLNSPLHF. The full variable domain, completed using reference TRBV7-9 and TRBJ1-6, is DTGVSQNPRHKITKRGQNVTFRCDPISEHNRLYWYRQTLGQGPEFLTYFQNEAQLEKSRLLSDRFSAERPKGSFSTLEIQRTEQGDSAMYLCASSLDTLNSPLHFGNGTRLTVT.

The chain employs TRBV7-3 and TRBJ2-1; the match to TRBD2 covers 7 bases. Trimming at V came to 0 bases and at J to 7 bases, leaving 0 bases not matched to a gene. This CDR3 is built from 13 residues. Germline-derived CDR1 and CDR2 are SGHTA and FQGTGA. The CDR3 here is CASSLTGGNEQFF. CDR3 sequence (DNA): TGTGCCAGCAGCTTAACGGGGGGGAATGAGCAGTTCTTC.

The chain has TRBV30 and TRBJ2-5; weak D call: TRBD1 (6 bases). Trimming took off 5 bases at V and 4 bases at J, with 11 bases between the two ends. The CDR3 sequence is 12 residues long. The V gene's germline CDR1 is GTSNPN and CDR2 SVGIG (reference sequence). The CDR3 nucleotides read TGTGCCTGGGCAGGGGCGGGAGAGACCCAGTACTTC. Residues: CAWAGAGETQYF.

This rearrangement joins TRBV6-5 to TRBJ1-2; 9 bases line up with TRBD1. Trimming removed 6 bases from V and 6 bases from J; junction bases left unmatched: 5. Per the germline V gene, CDR1 is MNHEY and CDR2 is SVGAGI. This CDR3 has 13 residues. The CDR3 sequence is CASRNTGGDGYTF. The CDR3 DNA follows: TGTGCCAGCAGGAACACAGGGGGCGATGGCTACACCTTC.

The sample holds one count of this clone. The rearrangement uses TRBV5-1 and TRBJ1-1, with D unresolved. The germline V and J ends were trimmed by 3 bases and 1 base, with 13 bases remaining between them. This CDR3 has 15 residues. CDR1 is SGHRS and CDR2 is YFSETQ in the germline V gene. Written as DNA, the CDR3 is TGCGCCAGCAGCTGGGTCGACACCGGGAACACTGAAGCTTTCTTT. It codes for CASSWVDTGNTEAFF.